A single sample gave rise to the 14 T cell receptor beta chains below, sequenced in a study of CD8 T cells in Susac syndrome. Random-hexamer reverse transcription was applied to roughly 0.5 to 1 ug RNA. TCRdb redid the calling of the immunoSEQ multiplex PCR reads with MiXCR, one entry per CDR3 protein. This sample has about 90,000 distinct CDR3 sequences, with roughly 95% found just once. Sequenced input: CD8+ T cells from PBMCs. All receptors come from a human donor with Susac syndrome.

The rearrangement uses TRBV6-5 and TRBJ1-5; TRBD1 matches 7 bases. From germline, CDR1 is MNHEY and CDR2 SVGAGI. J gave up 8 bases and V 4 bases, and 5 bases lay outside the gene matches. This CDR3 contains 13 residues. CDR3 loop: CASSWTGGEPQHF. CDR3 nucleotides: TGTGCCAGCAGTTGGACAGGTGGTGAGCCCCAGCATTTT.

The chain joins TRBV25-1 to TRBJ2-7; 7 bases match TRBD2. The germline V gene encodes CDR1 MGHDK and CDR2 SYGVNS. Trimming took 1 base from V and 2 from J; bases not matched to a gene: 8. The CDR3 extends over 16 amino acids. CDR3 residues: CASSEWGGGGTYEQYF. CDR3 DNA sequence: TGTGCCAGCAGTGAATGGGGGGGTGGAGGGACCTACGAGCAGTACTTC.

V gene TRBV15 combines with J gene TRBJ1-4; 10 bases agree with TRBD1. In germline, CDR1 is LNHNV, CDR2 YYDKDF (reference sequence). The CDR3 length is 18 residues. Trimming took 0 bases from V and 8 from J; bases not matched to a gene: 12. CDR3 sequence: CATSRDSVATGGVEKLFF. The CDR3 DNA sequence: TGTGCCACCAGCAGAGATTCGGTAGCGACAGGGGGCGTAGAAAAACTGTTTTTT.

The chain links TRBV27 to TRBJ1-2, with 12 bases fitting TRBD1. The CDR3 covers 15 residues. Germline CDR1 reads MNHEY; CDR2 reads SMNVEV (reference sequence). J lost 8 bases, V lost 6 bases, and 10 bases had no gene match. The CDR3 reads CASSGPGQGARGYTF. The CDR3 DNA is TGTGCCAGCAGCGGCCCGGGACAGGGGGCGCGGGGCTACACCTTC.

The CDR3 sequence: CASSRRGEEGEAFF. Here the CDR3 DNA reads TGTGCCAGCAGCCGACGCGGGGAAGAGGGTGAAGCTTTCTTT. V is TRBV13 and J is TRBJ1-1; D unclear. V dropped 5 bases and J dropped 7 bases, with 17 bases sitting between them. CDR3 size: 14 residues. Germline CDR1 and CDR2: PRHDT and FYEKMQ (reference sequence). Full variable domain (outside the CDR3, taken from reference TRBV13 and TRBJ1-1): AAGVIQSPRHLIKEKRETATLKCYPIPRHDTVYWYQQGPGQDPQFLISFYEKMQSDKGSIPDRFSAQQFSDYHSELNMSSLELGDSALYFCASSRRGEEGEAFFGQGTRLTVV.

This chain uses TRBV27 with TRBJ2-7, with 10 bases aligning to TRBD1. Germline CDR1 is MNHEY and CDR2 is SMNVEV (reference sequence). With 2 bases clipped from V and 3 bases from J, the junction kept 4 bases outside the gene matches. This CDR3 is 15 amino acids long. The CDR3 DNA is TGTGCCAGCAGTTTAGTAGGGACAGGGGACTACGAGCAGTACTTC. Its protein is CASSLVGTGDYEQYF.

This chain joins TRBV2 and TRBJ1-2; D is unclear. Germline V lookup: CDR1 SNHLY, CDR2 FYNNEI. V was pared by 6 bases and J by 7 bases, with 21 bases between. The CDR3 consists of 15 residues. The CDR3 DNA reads TGTGCCAGCAGCCTTGAAGGCTCCTTCACGGGTGGCTACACCTTC. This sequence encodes CASSLEGSFTGGYTF.

The CDR3 protein is CASSILVTALNQPQHF. The CDR3 nucleotides are TGTGCCAGTAGTATTCTCGTTACAGCCCTTAATCAGCCCCAGCATTTT. The V gene is TRBV19, the J gene TRBJ1-5; D is ambiguous. The CDR3 is 16 residues long. Germline V gene sequence: CDR1 LNHDA, CDR2 SQIVND (reference sequence). V was clipped by 3 bases and J by 4 bases, with 16 bases between them. Using reference TRBV19 and TRBJ1-5 for the parts outside the CDR3, the full variable domain is DGGITQSPKYLFRKEGQNVTLSCEQNLNHDAMYWYRQDPGQGLRLIYYSQIVNDFQKGDIAEGYSVSREKKESFPLTVTSAQKNPTAFYLCASSILVTALNQPQHFGDGTRLSIL.

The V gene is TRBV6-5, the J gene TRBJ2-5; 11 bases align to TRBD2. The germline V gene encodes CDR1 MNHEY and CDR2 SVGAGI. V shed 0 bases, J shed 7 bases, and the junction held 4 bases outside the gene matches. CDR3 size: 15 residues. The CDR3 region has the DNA TGTGCCAGCAGTTACTCGACGGGACTAGCGGCGACCCAGTACTTC. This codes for CASSYSTGLAATQYF.

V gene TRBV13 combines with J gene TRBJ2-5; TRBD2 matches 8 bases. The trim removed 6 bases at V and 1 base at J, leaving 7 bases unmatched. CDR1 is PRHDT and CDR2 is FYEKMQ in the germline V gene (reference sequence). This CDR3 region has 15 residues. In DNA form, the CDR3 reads TGTGCCAGCAGTTTTAGCGGGGAGAGCCAAGAGACCCAGTACTTC. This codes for CASSFSGESQETQYF.

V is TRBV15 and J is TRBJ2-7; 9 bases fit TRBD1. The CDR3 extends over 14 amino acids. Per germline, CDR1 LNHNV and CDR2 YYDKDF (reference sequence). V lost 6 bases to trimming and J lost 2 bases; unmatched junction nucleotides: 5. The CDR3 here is CATRTTGGTYEQYF. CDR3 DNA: TGTGCCACCAGGACGACAGGGGGGACCTACGAGCAGTACTTC. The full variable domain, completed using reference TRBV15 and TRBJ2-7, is DAMVIQNPRYQVTQFGKPVTLSCSQTLNHNVMYWYQQKSSQAPKLLFHYYDKDFNNEADTPDNFQSRRPNTSFCFLDIRSPGLGDTAMYLCATRTTGGTYEQYFGPGTRLTVT.

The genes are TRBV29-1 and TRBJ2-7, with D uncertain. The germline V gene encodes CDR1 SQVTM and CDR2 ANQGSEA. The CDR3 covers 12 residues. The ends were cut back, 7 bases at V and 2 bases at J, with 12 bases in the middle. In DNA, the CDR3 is TGCAGCGCTGGGTTCACGGCCTACGAGCAGTACTTC. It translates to CSAGFTAYEQYF.

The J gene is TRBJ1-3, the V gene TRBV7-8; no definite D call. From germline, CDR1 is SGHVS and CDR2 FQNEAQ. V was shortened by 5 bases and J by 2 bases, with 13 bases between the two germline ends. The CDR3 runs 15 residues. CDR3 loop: CASSQPGSTGNTIYF. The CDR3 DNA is TGTGCCAGCAGCCAGCCGGGGAGTACTGGAAACACCATATATTTT. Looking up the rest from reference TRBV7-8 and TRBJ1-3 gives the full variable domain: GAGVSQSPRYKVAKRGQDVALRCDPISGHVSLFWYQQALGQGPEFLTYFQNEAQLDKSGLPSDRFFAERPEGSVSTLKIQRTQQEDSAVYLCASSQPGSTGNTIYFGEGSWLTVV.

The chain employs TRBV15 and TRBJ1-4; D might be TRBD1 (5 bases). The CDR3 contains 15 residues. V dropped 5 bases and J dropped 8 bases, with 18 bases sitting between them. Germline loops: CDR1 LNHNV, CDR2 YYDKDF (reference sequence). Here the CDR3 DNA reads TGTGCCACCAGCTCCGCCGCTTTGGGGCCGGAAAAACTGTTTTTT. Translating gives CATSSAALGPEKLFF.